A selection of T cell receptor beta chains follows, all from one sample in a study of shared clonotypes between healthy human individuals. Only in-frame clones appear in the TCRdb table, and some are missing; sequencing was by immunoSEQ multiplex PCR. The table includes some 2.1 million clones, less than 95% detected once. The material sequenced was naive CD8+ T cells sorted from blood. The receptors here all came from a man between 18 and 29 years old in good health. The CDR3 runs from the conserved cysteine through the conserved F or W. The D gene is left open where the match is weak. The size of a clone is reported for some rows only, either as once, few or many, or as a class for expanded clones.

TRBD1	TRBV9	TRBJ2-7	-	TGTGCCAGCAGCGTTAGGGGGCGCGACGAGCAGTACTTC	CASSVRGRDEQYF
-	TRBV6-5	TRBJ1-4	-	TGTGCCAGCAGCCAGGGGTGGACTAATGAAAAACTGTTTTTT	CASSQGWTNEKLFF
-	TRBV10-2	TRBJ2-2	-	TGCGCCAGCAGTGAGATTTCGGCAATGAACACCGGGGAGCTGTTTTTT	CASSEISAMNTGELFF
TRBD2	TRBV7-8	TRBJ2-7	once	TGTGCCAGCAGCGGCCTGAGCGGGAGGTATAACGAGCAGTACTTC	CASSGLSGRYNEQYF
-	TRBV28	TRBJ1-3	-	TGTGCCAGCAGTTTCGGGCGCGGGGTTCTAAACACCATATATTTT	CASSFGRGVLNTIYF
-	TRBV13	TRBJ2-3	-	TGTGCCAGCAGCCCTGCGAGCACAGATACGCAGTATTTT	CASSPASTDTQYF
-	TRBV15	TRBJ1-6	-	TGTGCCACCAGCGGTCCCGGGACTCCCTCCTATAATTCACCCCTCCACTTT	CATSGPGTPSYNSPLHF
TRBD1	TRBV2	TRBJ1-2	-	TGTGCCAGCCCCTCAGGGGGTCCCAACTATGGCTACACCTTC	CASPSGGPNYGYTF
TRBD2	TRBV29-1	TRBJ2-5	-	TGCAGCGTTGACTCCTGGACTAGCGGATCCCAAGAGACCCAGTACTTC	CSVDSWTSGSQETQYF
-	TRBV7-6	TRBJ1-3	-	TGTGCCAGCAGCTCAGGGGCTGGAAACACCATATATTTT	CASSSGAGNTIYF
TRBD2	TRBV10-1	TRBJ2-1	-	TGCGCCAGCAGTGATAGCGGGGGTAACAATGAGCAGTTCTTC	CASSDSGGNNEQFF
TRBD1	TRBV9	TRBJ2-5	once	TGTGCCAGCAGCTCCGGGACAGGGGTCGAGACCCAGTACTTC	CASSSGTGVETQYF
-	TRBV7-3	TRBJ1-4	-	TGTGCCAGCAGCTTAACAGGACAGCGTAGTGAAAAACTGTTTTTT	CASSLTGQRSEKLFF
-	TRBV15	TRBJ2-1	-	TGTGCCACCAGCAGAGTGGGCAATGAGCAGTTCTTC	CATSRVGNEQFF
-	TRBV13	TRBJ2-2	-	TGTGCCAGCAGCTTATACGGCTCTGGGGAGCTGTTTTTT	CASSLYGSGELFF
TRBD1	TRBV4-3	TRBJ2-5	-	TGCGCCAGCAGCCAAGAGGACAGGGAGTACGAGACCCAGTACTTC	CASSQEDREYETQYF
TRBD2	TRBV9	TRBJ2-2	-	TGTGCCAGCACTACTAGCGGCTCCGGGGAGCTGTTTTTT	CASTTSGSGELFF
TRBD1	TRBV28	TRBJ1-1	-	TGTGCCAGCAGTTTACCTGGGGACAGTTTGAACACTGAAGCTTTCTTT	CASSLPGDSLNTEAFF
TRBD1	TRBV15	TRBJ1-2	-	TGTGCCACCAGCAGAGAACAGGGGAGAAGCTACACCTTC	CATSREQGRSYTF
-	TRBV5-4	TRBJ2-3	-	TGTGCCAGCAGCCCCGACTTGGATACGCAGTATTTT	CASSPDLDTQYF
TRBD1	TRBV27	TRBJ1-1	once	TGTGCCAGCAGTCCCTTGGGACAGCAGAACACTGAAGCTTTCTTT	CASSPLGQQNTEAFF
-	TRBV11-2	TRBJ2-7	-	TGTGCCAGCAGCCCCGGGGGAATCGAGCAGTACTTC	CASSPGGIEQYF
TRBD1	TRBV4-1	TRBJ2-7	-	TGCGCCAGCAGCCCGGGACAGGGGGCCTACGAGCAGTACTTC	CASSPGQGAYEQYF
-	TRBV9	TRBJ1-1	-	TGTGCCAGCAGCCCAAACTTGAGGACGGTGAACACTGAAGCTTTCTTT	CASSPNLRTVNTEAFF
-	TRBV4-1	TRBJ1-1	-	TGCGCCAGCAGCCAAGATCCACGGGGGGCCACTGAAGCTTTCTTT	CASSQDPRGATEAFF
-	TRBV10-2	TRBJ2-7	-	TGCGCCAGCAGTGAGTCGAGCGAGCAGTACTTC	CASSESSEQYF
TRBD1	TRBV4-1	TRBJ1-2	-	TGCGCCAGCAGCCACCCAGGGGGCGCGGTTGGCGGCTACACCTTC	CASSHPGGAVGGYTF
-	TRBV7-3	TRBJ2-1	-	TGTGCCAGCAGCTTAACGTCGGGGAACAATGAGCAGTTCTTC	CASSLTSGNNEQFF
TRBD1	TRBV27	TRBJ2-7	-	TGTGCCAGCAGTTCAGGACAGGGACACTACGAGCAGTACTTC	CASSSGQGHYEQYF